Below, one TCR beta chain is given with its context. The junction differs from germline at one of its ends, possibly a read error. The record originates from a study of blood T cells in healthy people across ages. A second PCR, run for about 6 to 11 cycles, used a sample-barcoded 5' primer plus a J-beta primer mix. Researchers report that a template-switch adaptor with 12 random nucleotides tagged each cDNA molecule. TCRdb processed the 5' RACE reads anew with MiXCR; each CDR3 protein has one entry. Of about 1.5 million distinct CDR3 sequences in the sample, about 42% were seen once. The source is a young woman in good health. The material sequenced was blood.

The chain's CDR3 is CANSRAGRRGPNTEAFF. CDR3 coding DNA: TGTGCCAACAGTCGCGCGGGGCGTAGGGGACCGAACACTGAAGCTTTCTTT. The chain is built from TRBV28 and TRBJ1-1; possibly TRBD1 for D (5 bases). The CDR3 extends over 17 amino acids. The V gene's germline CDR1 is MDHEN and CDR2 SYDVKM.